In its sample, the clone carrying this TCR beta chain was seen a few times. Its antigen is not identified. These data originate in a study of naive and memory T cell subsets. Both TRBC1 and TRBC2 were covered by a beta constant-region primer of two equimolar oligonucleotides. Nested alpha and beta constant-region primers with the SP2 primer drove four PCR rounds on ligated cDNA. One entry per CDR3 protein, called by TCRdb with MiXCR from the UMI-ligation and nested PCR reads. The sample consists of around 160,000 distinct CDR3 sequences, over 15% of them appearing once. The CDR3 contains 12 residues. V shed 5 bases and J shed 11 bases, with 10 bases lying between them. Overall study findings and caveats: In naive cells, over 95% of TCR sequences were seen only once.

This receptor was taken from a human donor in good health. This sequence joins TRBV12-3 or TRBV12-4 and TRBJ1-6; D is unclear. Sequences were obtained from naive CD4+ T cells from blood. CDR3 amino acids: CASSLNITPLHF. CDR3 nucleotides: TGTGCCAGCAGTCTGAACATAACACCCCTCCACTTT.